Listed below are T cell receptor beta chains from one sample, sequenced in a study of control samples from healthy donors and cancer patients. Produced via immunoSEQ multiplex PCR; TCRdb's table is partial and in-frame only. The sample shows around 58,000 clones, 95% to 97% of them seen only once. Sequencing was performed on blood. These receptors came from a woman aged 18-30 years in good health. The CDR3 runs from the conserved cysteine through the conserved F or W. D genes are given only for firm matches. Expanded clones are given a class, and other clones once, few, many or no size at all.

V: TRBV6-5; size: .; J: TRBJ1-2; D: .; DNA: TGTGCCAGCAGTGACTCTGTCCCGGGAACCTTC; CDR3: CASSDSVPGTF
V: TRBV10-2; size: .; J: TRBJ1-4; D: .; DNA: TGCGCCCGCAGTGGGGAGGGGGGGAATGAAAAACTGTTTTTT; CDR3: CARSGEGGNEKLFF
V: TRBV7-2; size: .; J: TRBJ1-2; D: .; DNA: TGTGCCAGCAGCCTACAGGGAGGAGGCTACACCTTC; CDR3: CASSLQGGGYTF
V: TRBV7-3; size: .; J: TRBJ1-1; D: TRBD1; DNA: TGTGCCAGCAGCTTAAATGGACAGGGGAGGACTGAAGCTTTCTTT; CDR3: CASSLNGQGRTEAFF
V: TRBV6-5; size: .; J: TRBJ1-1; D: .; DNA: TGTGCCAGCATGGTCGGACTGGGAAAATATGCTGAAGCTTTCTTT; CDR3: CASMVGLGKYAEAFF
V: TRBV6-2/TRBV6-3; size: .; J: TRBJ1-5; D: TRBD1; DNA: TGTGCCAGCAGTAGAATCACCGGGACAGGGGGCAGTACCGTTAATCAGCCCCAGCATTTT; CDR3: CASSRITGTGGSTVNQPQHF
V: TRBV6-2/TRBV6-3; size: .; J: TRBJ1-1; D: .; DNA: TGTGCCAGCAGTTACTTCACTGAAGCTTTCTTT; CDR3: CASSYFTEAFF
V: TRBV15; size: .; J: TRBJ1-5; D: .; DNA: TGTGCCACCAGCAGAGCGAAGGATCGAGGCAATCAGCCCCAGCATTTT; CDR3: CATSRAKDRGNQPQHF
V: TRBV6-1; size: .; J: TRBJ1-2; D: .; DNA: TGTGCCAGCAGTGAAGCGGTACAGGTAGTCAACTATGGCTACACCTTC; CDR3: CASSEAVQVVNYGYTF
V: TRBV11-1; size: .; J: TRBJ2-5; D: TRBD1; DNA: TGTGCCAGCAGCTCCGGGGGACAGGGTATGGAGACCCAGTACTTC; CDR3: CASSSGGQGMETQYF
V: TRBV5-8; size: once; J: TRBJ2-1; D: .; DNA: TGTGCCAGCAGCTTGGCAAGGGGCGCCTACAATGAGCAGTTCTTC; CDR3: CASSLARGAYNEQFF
V: TRBV6-5; size: .; J: TRBJ1-1; D: TRBD1; DNA: TGTGCCAGCAGTTCCACGACAGGGCAGAACACTGAAGCTTTCTTT; CDR3: CASSSTTGQNTEAFF
V: TRBV6-2/TRBV6-3; size: .; J: TRBJ1-3; D: .; DNA: TGTGCCAGCAGTTACTCGAGTGGATCGGGTGGAAACACCATATATTTT; CDR3: CASSYSSGSGGNTIYF
V: TRBV2; size: .; J: TRBJ2-7; D: .; DNA: TGTGCCAGCAGTGATGACATATCCTACGAGCAGTACTTC; CDR3: CASSDDISYEQYF
V: TRBV5-1; size: once; J: TRBJ1-5; D: .; DNA: TGCGCCAGCAGCCCGGACGACAATCAGCCCCAGCATTTT; CDR3: CASSPDDNQPQHF
V: TRBV6-2/TRBV6-3; size: .; J: TRBJ1-1; D: .; DNA: TGTGCCAGCAGTTACCATTGGACGCTTGAAGCTTTCTTT; CDR3: CASSYHWTLEAFF
V: TRBV19; size: .; J: TRBJ1-1; D: .; DNA: TGTGCCAGTAGCATGGGGGGAATCACTGAAGCTTTCTTT; CDR3: CASSMGGITEAFF
V: TRBV4-1; size: .; J: TRBJ1-2; D: .; DNA: TGCGCCAGCAGCCAAGAATCGGTAGTGTATGGCTACACCTTC; CDR3: CASSQESVVYGYTF
V: TRBV5-1; size: .; J: TRBJ1-1; D: .; DNA: TGCGCCAGCAGCTTCGGACAGACCATGAACACTGAAGCTTTCTTT; CDR3: CASSFGQTMNTEAFF
V: TRBV19; size: .; J: TRBJ1-1; D: .; DNA: TGTGCCAGTGGACGAACTGAAGCTTTCTTT; CDR3: CASGRTEAFF
V: TRBV9; size: .; J: TRBJ1-2; D: .; DNA: TGTGCCAGCAGCGAAAGGGACGGGGGCTATGGCTACACCTTC; CDR3: CASSERDGGYGYTF
V: TRBV7-9; size: .; J: TRBJ2-7; D: .; DNA: TGTGCCAGCAGCTTAGGGGACTCCTACGAGCAGTACTTC; CDR3: CASSLGDSYEQYF
V: TRBV7-9; size: .; J: TRBJ2-7; D: TRBD1; DNA: TGTGCCAGCAGCTTAGGGCCCAGGGGGTCGACCTACGAGCAGTACTTC; CDR3: CASSLGPRGSTYEQYF
V: TRBV6-2/TRBV6-3; size: .; J: TRBJ1-2; D: .; DNA: TGTGCCAGCAGTTACGGGCAGTTCTATGGCTACACCTTC; CDR3: CASSYGQFYGYTF
V: TRBV19; size: .; J: TRBJ1-2; D: TRBD1; DNA: TGTGCCAGTAGCCGGACAGGCCTTAACTATGGCTACACCTTC; CDR3: CASSRTGLNYGYTF
V: TRBV6-2/TRBV6-3; size: .; J: TRBJ1-3; D: .; DNA: .; CDR3: CASSTSLRDSGNTIYF
V: TRBV7-8; size: .; J: TRBJ2-7; D: .; DNA: TGTGCCAGCAGGGGGGCCGGGACTCCCCCCTACGAGCAGTACTTC; CDR3: CASRGAGTPPYEQYF
V: TRBV7-9; size: .; J: TRBJ1-1; D: .; DNA: TGTGCCAGCAGCGCCAGGACGACAGGGAACACTGAAGCTTTCTTT; CDR3: CASSARTTGNTEAFF
V: TRBV10-3; size: .; J: TRBJ2-3; D: .; DNA: TGTGCCATCAGTGGACTCGAACGGGATACGCAGTATTTT; CDR3: CAISGLERDTQYF
V: TRBV5-1; size: few; J: TRBJ2-2; D: .; DNA: TGCGCCAGCAGCTTCGGGGTAAGGGGCACCGGGGAGCTGTTTTTT; CDR3: CASSFGVRGTGELFF
V: TRBV19; size: .; J: TRBJ2-1; D: TRBD2; DNA: TGTGCCAGTAGTATAGGCCGCACTAGCGGTAACAATGAGCAGTTCTTC; CDR3: CASSIGRTSGNNEQFF
V: TRBV27; size: .; J: TRBJ2-7; D: TRBD2; DNA: TGTGCCAGCATAGGACTAGCGGGGGCGCACGAGCAGTACTTC; CDR3: CASIGLAGAHEQYF
V: TRBV7-2; size: .; J: TRBJ1-1; D: .; DNA: TGTGCCAGCACCTTCGGGGACCCCATGAACACTGAAGCTTTCTTT; CDR3: CASTFGDPMNTEAFF
V: TRBV15; size: .; J: TRBJ1-2; D: .; DNA: TGTGCCACCAGCAGACCCGGGACGGTCGATGGCTACACCTTC; CDR3: CATSRPGTVDGYTF
V: TRBV2; size: .; J: TRBJ1-5; D: .; DNA: TGTGCCAGCAGCCCGGACAAATACAATCAGCCCCAGCATTTT; CDR3: CASSPDKYNQPQHF
V: TRBV6-1; size: .; J: TRBJ1-5; D: .; DNA: TGTGCCAGCAGTGAACCGGCAGGGAATCAGCCCCAGCATTTT; CDR3: CASSEPAGNQPQHF
V: TRBV5-1; size: .; J: TRBJ2-6; D: .; DNA: TGCGCCAGCAGCTCCTGGCCGGAGGGCACCTCTGGGGCCAACGTCCTGACTTTC; CDR3: CASSSWPEGTSGANVLTF
V: TRBV7-8; size: .; J: TRBJ2-3; D: .; DNA: TGTGCCAGCAGCTTGAGGGGGGCGGATACGCAGTATTTT; CDR3: CASSLRGADTQYF
V: TRBV24-1; size: .; J: TRBJ1-3; D: .; DNA: TGTGCCAAACTCGCGCGACAGCCCTCTGGAAACACCATATATTTT; CDR3: CAKLARQPSGNTIYF
V: TRBV6-4; size: .; J: TRBJ1-1; D: .; DNA: TGTGCCAGCAGTGTCGGGGACGGGAACACTGAAGCTTTCTTT; CDR3: CASSVGDGNTEAFF
V: TRBV5-4; size: .; J: TRBJ1-3; D: .; DNA: TGTGCCAGCAGCCCTGGGGGCAGTATGGGTGGAAACACCATATATTTT; CDR3: CASSPGGSMGGNTIYF
V: TRBV19; size: .; J: TRBJ2-1; D: .; DNA: TGTGCCAGTAGTATTAGGCCTTCTCCCGACAATGAGCAGTTCTTC; CDR3: CASSIRPSPDNEQFF
V: TRBV15; size: .; J: TRBJ1-5; D: TRBD1; DNA: TGTGCCACCAGCAGAGGTGGCAGGGGGATTTATAGCAATCAGCCCCAGCATTTT; CDR3: CATSRGGRGIYSNQPQHF
V: TRBV30; size: .; J: TRBJ1-5; D: .; DNA: TGTGCCTGGAGTGAAACAGGGAATCAGCCCCAGCATTTT; CDR3: CAWSETGNQPQHF
V: TRBV27; size: .; J: TRBJ2-2; D: .; DNA: TGTGCCAGCACCTCTGGGGAGGTCGGGGAGCTGTTTTTT; CDR3: CASTSGEVGELFF
V: TRBV7-6; size: .; J: TRBJ2-1; D: TRBD2; DNA: TGTGCCAGCAGCCTAGCGGGGGTTTCCCTTTACAATAGTGAGCAGTTCTTC; CDR3: CASSLAGVSLYNSEQFF
V: TRBV4-3; size: once; J: TRBJ1-4; D: .; DNA: TGCGCCAGCAGCCAAGAGGGAGGAACAGGAGGTGTGCAACTGTTTTTT; CDR3: CASSQEGGTGGVQLFF
V: TRBV5-4; size: .; J: TRBJ2-6; D: .; DNA: TGTGCCAGCAGCTTGTTGGGCGGGGGCTCCAACGTCCTGACTTTC; CDR3: CASSLLGGGSNVLTF
V: TRBV18; size: .; J: TRBJ1-2; D: .; DNA: TGTGCCAGCTCACCGGGGATGGAGTATGGCTACACCTTC; CDR3: CASSPGMEYGYTF
V: TRBV10-3; size: .; J: TRBJ2-5; D: .; DNA: TGTGCCATCAGTGTGAACCAAGAGACCCAGTACTTC; CDR3: CAISVNQETQYF
V: TRBV11-2; size: .; J: TRBJ2-7; D: .; DNA: TGTGCCAGCAGCTTAGAAGGGGGTGGATTGGACGAGCAGTACTTC; CDR3: CASSLEGGGLDEQYF
V: TRBV29-1; size: .; J: TRBJ1-2; D: .; DNA: TGCAGCGTACTGACAGAGTACTATGGCTACACCTTC; CDR3: CSVLTEYYGYTF
V: TRBV6-1; size: .; J: TRBJ1-1; D: .; DNA: TGTGCCAGCAGTGAAGGTCCGGGTGGGGACACTGAAGCTTTCTTT; CDR3: CASSEGPGGDTEAFF
V: TRBV30; size: .; J: TRBJ1-6; D: TRBD1; DNA: TGTGCCTGGAAAACTCCCGGGACAGGGGTAACGGACCTCCACTTT; CDR3: CAWKTPGTGVTDLHF